Listed below are T cell receptor beta chains from one sample, sequenced in a study of T-cell memory formation after mild COVID-19. MiXCR was run by TCRdb on the 5' RACE reads, yielding one entry per CDR3 protein. The sample includes 250,000 to 300,000 distinct CDR3 sequences, around 15% seen only once; the top ten take 20% to 25%. The specimen was PBMCs or a T cell subset sorted from them (not recorded which). Source of these receptors: a young man who had mild COVID-19 (a few samples of this study predate the infection). Cell type and time point are not known. Each CDR3 is given with its conserved first and last residue. D genes are given only for firm matches. Clone sizes are given selectively: once, few, many, or a class where the clone is expanded.

D gene,clone size,V gene,J gene,CDR3 DNA,CDR3 protein
.,.,TRBV7-9,TRBJ1-3,TGTGCCAGCAGCTCCGGGTCAACAGGAAACACCATATATTTT,CASSSGSTGNTIYF
.,few,TRBV4-1,TRBJ2-7,TGCGCCAGCAGCCAAAATCCAGACAGCTCCTACGAGCAGTACTTC,CASSQNPDSSYEQYF
.,few,TRBV12-3/TRBV12-4,TRBJ1-2,TGTGCCAGCAGCCCGAGGGGCGGCTATGGCTACACCTTC,CASSPRGGYGYTF
TRBD2,.,TRBV19,TRBJ2-1,TGTGCCAGTAGTATAGGGAGCGGGGGAACCAATGAGCAGTTCTTC,CASSIGSGGTNEQFF
.,.,TRBV7-3,TRBJ1-1,TGTGCCAGCAGCCAGTTTACCCAGACGGCGAAAAAGGGAGCTTTCTTT,CASSQFTQTAKKGAFF
.,.,TRBV10-3,TRBJ1-3,TGTGCCATCAGTGAGTCCGGCAACGGAAACACCATATATTTT,CAISESGNGNTIYF
TRBD2,few,TRBV7-6,TRBJ2-1,TGTGCCAGCAGCTTTAGACTAGCGGGCGGACTTTACAATGAGCAGTTCTTC,CASSFRLAGGLYNEQFF
.,.,TRBV12-3/TRBV12-4,TRBJ1-1,TGTGCCAGCAGACCACAGGGTCTGAACACTGAAGCTTTCTTT,CASRPQGLNTEAFF
TRBD1,.,TRBV12-3/TRBV12-4,TRBJ1-5,TGTGCCAGCAGTCGCTCGGGACAGGGAAGCAATCAGCCCCAGCATTTT,CASSRSGQGSNQPQHF
.,.,TRBV6-5,TRBJ1-1,TGTGCCAGCAGTTACCGGACGACAGCCTCTGGCACTGAAGCTTTCTTT,CASSYRTTASGTEAFF
.,few,TRBV4-2,TRBJ1-2,TGTGCCAGCAGCCGGGACACCTTC,CASSRDTF
.,few,TRBV10-2,TRBJ1-5,TGCGCCAGCAGTGAGTCAGTCAGCAATCAGCCCCAGCATTTT,CASSESVSNQPQHF
TRBD1,.,TRBV6-2/TRBV6-3,TRBJ1-6,TGTGCCAGCAGCGGGGACAGGGTCGATTCACCCCTCCACTTT,CASSGDRVDSPLHF
TRBD2,.,TRBV25-1,TRBJ2-2,TGTGCCAGCACCAGCGGGGGAAACACCGGGGAGCTGTTTTTT,CASTSGGNTGELFF
.,.,TRBV27,TRBJ1-2,TGTGCCAGCAGTTTATCTCCTATAAACTATGGCTACACCTTC,CASSLSPINYGYTF
.,few,TRBV4-1,TRBJ1-6,TGCGCCAGCAGGCAAGTTGGAGGATTCTATAATTCACCCCTCCACTTT,CASRQVGGFYNSPLHF
TRBD1,many,TRBV4-1,TRBJ2-2,TGCGCCAGCAGCCCACGGACAGGGGGCAGGAACACCGGGGAGCTGTTTTTT,CASSPRTGGRNTGELFF
.,many,TRBV6-2/TRBV6-3,TRBJ2-2,TGTGCCAGCACCTCACTTCACAGGGTGAACACCGGGGAGCTGTTTTTT,CASTSLHRVNTGELFF
TRBD2,.,TRBV4-1,TRBJ2-7,TGCGCCAGCAGCCAAGCCGAGACTAGCGGTTACGAGCAGTACTTC,CASSQAETSGYEQYF
TRBD1,few,TRBV3-1,TRBJ1-5,TGTGCCAGCAGCCAAGGATACAGGGGGTATCAGCCCCAGCATTTT,CASSQGYRGYQPQHF
.,.,TRBV6-5,TRBJ1-2,TGTGCCAGCAGTTACTCGCTGGACTATGGCTACACCTTC,CASSYSLDYGYTF
.,few,TRBV30,TRBJ2-7,TGTGCCTGGAGTGTACTTAGGGGCAGGGCCTCCGAGCAGTACTTC,CAWSVLRGRASEQYF
.,.,TRBV7-3,TRBJ2-1,TGTGCCAGCAGCTTAACATATATGGGGCGGGGAGCCTACAATGAGCAGTTCTTC,CASSLTYMGRGAYNEQFF
.,few,TRBV5-1,TRBJ1-6,TGCGCCAGCAGCTTTATAGGAAAGGGGTATAATTCACCCCTCCACTTT,CASSFIGKGYNSPLHF